The TCR beta chain under discussion was sequenced for a study of CD8+CD57+ T cells in acquired aplastic anemia. Germline-derived CDR1 and CDR2 are SGHNT and YYREEE (reference sequence). The V end lost 0 bases, the J end lost 8 bases, and 9 bases lay between the germline ends. CDR3 length equals 13 residues. This clonotype was found a few times. Its antigen is still unknown. According to the study, genomic DNA was the template for TCR beta VDJ and CDR3 profiling. TCRdb re-analysed the reads in MiXCR, keeping a single row per CDR3 protein. The table lists some 280,000 distinct CDR3 sequences, 56% of them singletons. Whole-study results and caveats: Shared by patients and controls, roughly 28 CD8+ CDR3s were abundant in patients. No significant patient-versus-control difference appeared in CD8+ Simpson's diversity.

Sequenced: sorted CD4+, CD8+, or CD8+CD57+ T cells (not recorded which) from PBMCs. J is TRBJ1-3 and V is TRBV5-4; maybe TRBD1 (6 bases). The source is a human donor with severe aplastic anemia or a healthy control (not recorded which). CDR3 bases: TGTGCCAGCAGCTTGGACGGGGGCCACACCATATATTTT. Protein product: CASSLDGGHTIYF.